These T cell receptor beta chains were read from a single sample in a study of blood T cell repertoires in COVID-19. Assay used: immunoSEQ multiplex PCR; TCRdb lists only in-frame clones, some missing. This table has about 130,000 clones, roughly 69% appearing once. The sample consisted of peripheral blood. Receptor source: a woman between 65 and 79 years old with acute or convalescent COVID-19. The CDR3 runs from the conserved cysteine through the conserved F or W. A D gene is named only where the DNA matches it firmly. Size tells how often a clone was seen (once, few, many) or the class of an expanded clone, and some rows leave it out.

clone size	V gene	J gene	D gene	CDR3 DNA	CDR3 protein
.	TRBV7-9	TRBJ1-5	.	TGTGCCAGCAGCGCCGGGTCTTTAGAAGTCGGCAATCAGCCCCAGCATTTT	CASSAGSLEVGNQPQHF
few	TRBV3-1/TRBV3-2	TRBJ1-5	TRBD1	TGTGCCAGCAGCCAAGGGAGTGGGACAGTCAATCAGCCCCAGCATTTT	CASSQGSGTVNQPQHF
few	TRBV7-9	TRBJ2-7	TRBD1	TGTGCCAGCAGCCCCCAGACAGGGCCGACCTACGAGCAGTACTTC	CASSPQTGPTYEQYF
.	TRBV11-2	TRBJ2-2	TRBD2	TGTGCCAGCAGCTTAGCACTAGCGGCGAACACCGGGGAGCTGTTTTTT	CASSLALAANTGELFF
few	TRBV11-3	TRBJ1-5	.	TGTGCCAGCAGCCCGGGGGGTGGGCTCAATCAGCCCCAGCATTTT	CASSPGGGLNQPQHF
.	TRBV4-3	TRBJ1-1	TRBD1	TGCGCCAGCAGCCAAGATTTACGGACAGGGGCATGGGGCACTGAAGCTTTCTTT	CASSQDLRTGAWGTEAFF
.	TRBV27	TRBJ1-5	.	TGTGCCAGCAGTTCCCAAGCCGAGCTCGCGGGGCCCCAGCATTTT	CASSSQAELAGPQHF
few	TRBV4-3	TRBJ1-6	.	TGCGCCAGCAGCCGCAAGCGGGCGGTCGGCTCCTATAATTCACCCCTCCACTTT	CASSRKRAVGSYNSPLHF
.	TRBV10-2	TRBJ2-5	.	TGCGCCAGCAGCCCCGATACAAAGACCCAGTACTTC	CASSPDTKTQYF
.	TRBV3-1/TRBV3-2	TRBJ2-1	TRBD2	TGTGCCAGCAGCCAAACGGCGGCAGCGGGAACACAGTTCTTC	CASSQTAAAGTQFF